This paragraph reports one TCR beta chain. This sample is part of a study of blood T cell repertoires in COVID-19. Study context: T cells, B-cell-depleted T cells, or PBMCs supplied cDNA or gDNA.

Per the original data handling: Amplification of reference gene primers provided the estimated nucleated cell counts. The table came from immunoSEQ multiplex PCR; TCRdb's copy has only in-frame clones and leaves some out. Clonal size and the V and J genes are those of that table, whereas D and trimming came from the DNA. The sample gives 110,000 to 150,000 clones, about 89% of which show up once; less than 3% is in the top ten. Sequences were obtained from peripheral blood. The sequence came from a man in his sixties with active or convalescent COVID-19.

The CDR3 loop reads CASSSSGIHGYTF. The DNA of the CDR3 is TGCGCCAGCAGCAGCTCAGGGATCCATGGCTACACCTTC. The chain uses TRBV5-1 and TRBJ1-2; D is possibly TRBD1 (5 bases). Trimming cost V 4 bases and J 6 bases, with 13 bases left between them. CDR3 length equals 13 residues. Germline V gene sequence: CDR1 SGHRS, CDR2 YFSETQ.